This TCR beta chain derives from a study of blood T cell repertoires in COVID-19. Study in general: The origin of the acute and convalescent COVID-19 samples was the United States, Italy and Spain. PBMCs, B-cell-depleted T cells, or T cells were the source of the cDNA or gDNA that made up the material.

Original methodology: Amplified reference gene primers provided the basis for estimating nucleated cell counts. Profiling relied on immunoSEQ multiplex PCR, and the TCRdb table lists in-frame clones only, not all of them. The DNA was the basis for D and trimming; V, J and clone size are from that table. The data hold roughly 34,000 clones, with roughly nine tenths observed a single time. The V and J ends lost 1 base and 3 bases, in that order; junction bases with no gene match: 2. Germline loops: CDR1 GTSNPN, CDR2 SVGIG (reference sequence). The CDR3 covers 13 residues. This clonotype was obtained from a human donor with active COVID-19. The donor label of this sample is uncertain. V and J are TRBV30 and TRBJ2-5; 7 bases agree with TRBD1. Sequenced input: peripheral blood. For the CDR3, the DNA is TGTGCCTGGAGTGCAGACAGGGAAGAGACCCAGTACTTC. It yields the protein CAWSADREETQYF. Using reference TRBV30 and TRBJ2-5 for the parts outside the CDR3, the full variable domain is SQTIHQWPATLVQPVGSPLSLECTVEGTSNPNLYWYRQAAGRGLQLLFYSVGIGQISSEVPQNLSASRPQDRQFILSSKKLLLSDSGFYLCAWSADREETQYFGPGTRLLVL.